The 18 T cell receptor beta chains presented below share a single source sample, sequenced in a study of blood T cell repertoires in COVID-19. Generated by immunoSEQ multiplex PCR, the TCRdb table keeps only in-frame clones and is missing some. The data contain a few hundred thousand clones, around nine tenths of them singletons. The sequenced material came from peripheral blood. The receptors shown here come from a man aged 60 to 69 who had recovered from COVID-19.

V is TRBV27 and J is TRBJ2-3; 16 positions match TRBD2. CDR1 and CDR2 from the germline V gene are MNHEY and SMNVEV (reference sequence). There are 16 residues in the CDR3. V was pared by 3 bases and J by 4 bases, with 1 base of the junction left unmatched. The CDR3 DNA sequence: TGTGCCAGCAGTTTGGGACTAGCGGGAGGGGCAGATACGCAGTATTTT. It encodes CASSLGLAGGADTQYF.

The DNA of the CDR3 is TGTGCCAGCAGGCGGGGGGGCCCGACAGATACGCAGTATTTT. Translation gives CASRRGGPTDTQYF. V usage is TRBV7-2 and J usage is TRBJ2-3; 9 bases match TRBD2. This CDR3 region has 14 residues. Germline assignment: CDR1 SGHTA and CDR2 FQGNSA. V shed 6 bases and J 3 bases; nucleotides not matched to a gene: 4.

This clone was counted ten times or more. The chain links TRBV19 to TRBJ1-2; TRBD1 matches 7 bases. Germline V lookup: CDR1 LNHDA, CDR2 SQIVND (reference sequence). The CDR3 contains 16 residues. V gave up 5 bases and J gave up 4 bases; unmatched junction bases: 13. The CDR3 loop is CASSLGQNAYSYGYTF. The CDR3 bases are TGTGCCAGTAGTCTGGGACAGAACGCCTATAGCTATGGCTACACCTTC.

The gene calls are TRBV6-6 and TRBJ1-4; 7 bases line up with TRBD1. In germline, CDR1 is MNHNY, CDR2 SVGAGI (reference sequence). Unmatched junction bases numbered 11, after V lost 6 bases and J lost 4 bases. The CDR3 length is 16 residues. CDR3 residues: CASSPDRRHLNEKLFF. The CDR3 DNA is TGTGCCAGCAGCCCGGACAGGCGGCATCTTAATGAAAAACTGTTTTTT.

The V gene is TRBV19, the J gene TRBJ2-6; 7 bases match TRBD1. V lost 10 bases to trimming and J lost 0 bases; unmatched junction nucleotides: 3. CDR3 size: 14 residues. Looked up from germline, CDR1 is LNHDA and CDR2 is SQIVND (reference sequence). CDR3 nucleotide sequence: TGTGCCACTCGACAGGGCTCTGGGGCCAACGTCCTGACTTTC. It yields the protein CATRQGSGANVLTF.

This chain joins TRBV29-1 and TRBJ1-2; the D is unclear. The CDR3 runs to 12 residues. V lost 3 bases, J lost 4 bases, and 9 bases lay in between. Germline V CDR1 and CDR2: SQVTM, ANQGSEA. The CDR3 reads CSVDRNPYGYTF. CDR3 DNA sequence: TGCAGCGTTGACAGGAACCCCTATGGCTACACCTTC.

J is TRBJ1-3 and V is TRBV19; D not certain. This CDR3 is 15 amino acids long. V was trimmed by 7 bases and J by 0 bases, leaving 13 bases between them. CDR1 and CDR2 (germline): LNHDA, SQIVND (reference sequence). This CDR3 reads CASIPGSPSGNTIYF. CDR3 nucleotide sequence: TGTGCCAGTATCCCGGGGTCCCCCTCTGGAAACACCATATATTTT. The full variable domain, rest sourced from reference TRBV19 and TRBJ1-3, is DGGITQSPKYLFRKEGQNVTLSCEQNLNHDAMYWYRQDPGQGLRLIYYSQIVNDFQKGDIAEGYSVSREKKESFPLTVTSAQKNPTAFYLCASIPGSPSGNTIYFGEGSWLTVV.

The chain employs TRBV4-1 and TRBJ2-1; possibly TRBD1 for D (5 bases). This CDR3 is 16 amino acids long. Per the germline V gene, CDR1 is MGHRA and CDR2 is YSYEKL. Trimming stripped 0 bases from V and 3 bases from J, with 12 bases between. CDR3 DNA: TGCGCCAGCAGCCAAGAAGTAGGGGCCCGCTACAATGAGCAGTTCTTC. It is translated as CASSQEVGARYNEQFF.

The rearrangement links TRBV28 to TRBJ1-2, with TRBD1 as a possible D gene (6 bases). The CDR3 is made up of 14 amino acids. V was shortened by 5 bases and J by 4 bases, with 14 bases between the two germline ends. Germline values: CDR1 MDHEN, CDR2 SYDVKM. CDR3 in DNA: TGTGCCAGCAGTCCAGGGGTAATCGTCTATGGCTACACCTTC. Its protein is CASSPGVIVYGYTF.

CDR3 amino acids: CAWSPGGGYTF. In nucleotides, the CDR3 is TGTGCCTGGAGTCCAGGTGGTGGCTACACCTTC. This sequence joins TRBV30 and TRBJ1-2; D unresolved. Trimming cost V 2 bases and J 7 bases, with 8 bases left between them. The CDR3 totals 11 residues. Germline V CDR1 and CDR2: GTSNPN, SVGIG (reference sequence).

The rearrangement joins TRBV10-2 to TRBJ2-1; 12 bases match TRBD2. Germline values: CDR1 WSHSY, CDR2 SAAADI. V shed 6 bases, J shed 8 bases, and the junction held 2 bases outside the gene matches. The CDR3 is made up of 13 amino acids. For the CDR3, the DNA is TGCGCCAGCAGACTAGCGGGAGGCGATGAGCAGTTCTTC. This encodes CASRLAGGDEQFF.

The J gene is TRBJ1-1, the V gene TRBV5-1; TRBD1 matches at 11 bases. Germline CDR1 SGHRS, CDR2 YFSETQ. The CDR3 has 20 amino acids. J was trimmed by 4 bases and V by 2 bases; bases with no gene match: 19. The DNA of the CDR3 is TGCGCCAGCAGCTTCCGAAACGAAGGGACAGGGGGTGACTACTTCACTGAAGCTTTCTTT. This encodes CASSFRNEGTGGDYFTEAFF.

J is TRBJ2-5 and V is TRBV18; 7 bases fit TRBD2. This CDR3 has 13 residues. Germline lookup yields CDR1 KGHSH and CDR2 LQKENI. After removal of 6 bases from V and 5 bases from J, the junction contained 6 bases not matched to a gene. CDR3: CASSLKGGETQYF. The CDR3 DNA reads as TGTGCCAGCTCCTTGAAGGGAGGGGAGACCCAGTACTTC.

This clone appeared a single time. V is TRBV28 and J is TRBJ1-2; D gene unclear. CDR1 is MDHEN, CDR2 SYDVKM, per germline. The CDR3 contains 12 residues. V lost 6 bases, J lost 8 bases, and 13 bases lay in between. Here the CDR3 DNA reads TGTGCCAGCAGGGACGGGGAGAGGGGCTACACCTTC. This translates into CASRDGERGYTF.

The chain employs TRBV12-1 and TRBJ1-5. TRBV12-1 is deemed a pseudogene. This CDR3 is built from 15 residues. The CDR3 loop reads CASSPPSAGNQPQHF. CDR3 coding DNA: TGTGCCAGCAGCCCACCGAGCGCCGGCAATCAGCCCCAGCATTTT.

The J gene is TRBJ1-3, the V gene TRBV30; the match to TRBD1 covers 8 bases. With V trimmed by 2 bases and J by 5 bases, 8 bases remained unmatched. Per the germline V gene, CDR1 is GTSNPN and CDR2 is SVGIG (reference sequence). The CDR3 is made up of 15 amino acids. The DNA for the CDR3 is TGTGCCTGGAGTCTCGGACAGGGTCAACGAAACACCATATATTTT. Protein sequence: CAWSLGQGQRNTIYF.

V and J are TRBV20-1 and TRBJ1-1, with TRBD1 as a possible D gene (5 bases). Between the trimmed V and J ends, which lost 3 bases and 5 bases, there was a span of 19 bases. This CDR3 comprises 15 residues. In germline, CDR1 is DFQATT, CDR2 SNEGSKA (reference sequence). This CDR3 is CSASLFTGMRTEAFF. CDR3 nucleotide sequence: TGCAGTGCTAGTCTCTTCACAGGTATGAGGACTGAAGCTTTCTTT.

This clone was recorded only once. The V gene is TRBV30, the J gene TRBJ1-6; D remains unclear. V gave up 0 bases and J gave up 0 bases, with 9 bases separating them. Germline V gives CDR1 GTSNPN, CDR2 SVGIG (reference sequence). This CDR3 comprises 16 residues. In DNA, the CDR3 is TGTGCCTGGAGTGTACACAGCAGCTCCTATAATTCACCCCTCCACTTT. The encoded protein is CAWSVHSSSYNSPLHF.